The T cell receptor (beta chain) described here comes from a study of T cells in Graves' hyperthyroidism and ophthalmopathy. Study observations and caveats: Through a model of 13 V-J features, ophthalmopathy was separated from stable hyperthyroidism. Among thyroid clonotypes expanded above 0.001, most also appeared in blood.

Trimming removed 4 bases at V and 7 bases at J, with 10 bases between. Germline CDR1 reads SNHLY; CDR2 reads FYNNEI. CDR3 length equals 12 residues. Amplification targeted TCR beta CDR3 regions from RNA transcripts. A first-round RT-PCR of the TCR CDR3 used the HTBI primer set. TCRdb re-called the multiplex PCR reads through MiXCR, storing one row per CDR3 protein. The sample has more than 300,000 distinct CDR3 sequences; about 18% are singletons. Patients affected by ophthalmopathy presented a Clinical Activity Score of at least 3, a NOSPECS grade of at least 4, and disease duration below 3 months. Together with thyroid ultrasound, orbital computed tomography, serum thyroxine and TRAb, clinical symptoms were used for diagnoses. This clonotype was seen a few times. Its cognate antigen is unknown.

The sample consisted of blood. The chain employs TRBV2 and TRBJ1-2, with D maybe TRBD1 (5 bases). This TCR was sampled from a man between 18 and 35 years old with Graves' ophthalmopathy. The CDR3 loop is CASSVIGGGYTF. The DNA for the CDR3 is TGTGCCAGCAGTGTCATCGGGGGTGGCTACACCTTC.